Listed below are T cell receptor beta chains from one sample, sequenced in a study of response to subunit inactivated influenza vaccine. TCRdb reprocessed the RT-PCR reads via MiXCR and lists one record per CDR3 protein. Found here are roughly 760,000 distinct CDR3 sequences, roughly 20% of them singletons; the top ten hold roughly 10%. Material: PBMCs from blood, obtained about 5 days after vaccination. All receptors derive from a man aged 50 or older who received an inactivated influenza vaccine. CDR3s include the opening cysteine and the closing phenylalanine or tryptophan. The D gene is left open where the match is weak. A clone size is listed for some rows: how often the clone was seen (once, few, many), or a class if it is expanded.

clone size	V gene	J gene	D gene	CDR3 protein	CDR3 DNA
-	TRBV11-2	TRBJ2-7	-	CASSPRIILSPYEQYF	TGTGCCAGCAGCCCTCGTATTATTTTATCCCCCTACGAGCAGTACTTC
few	TRBV7-2	TRBJ2-2	-	CASSLGDRNGGELFF	TGTGCCAGCAGCTTAGGCGACAGGAACGGCGGGGAGCTGTTTTTT
few	TRBV29-1	TRBJ1-4	-	CSVDALSSEEKLFF	TGCAGCGTTGATGCTCTCTCTTCCGAAGAAAAACTGTTTTTT
few	TRBV6-5	TRBJ1-1	-	CASINPEGGNTEAFF	TGTGCCAGCATTAACCCTGAGGGGGGAAACACTGAAGCTTTCTTT
few	TRBV20-1	TRBJ1-5	-	CSARDFRISNQPQHF	TGCAGTGCTAGAGATTTTAGGATTAGCAATCAGCCCCAGCATTTT
few	TRBV7-9	TRBJ2-1	-	CASSLVQSANEQFF	TGTGCCAGCAGCTTAGTTCAGTCCGCCAATGAGCAGTTCTTC
-	TRBV11-2	TRBJ1-5	-	CASSVGGRNSNQPQHF	TGTGCCAGCAGCGTCGGCGGAAGGAATAGCAATCAGCCCCAGCATTTT
many	TRBV6-5	TRBJ2-3	TRBD2	CASSYSLAGATDTQYF	TGTGCCAGCAGTTACTCGCTAGCGGGTGCCACAGATACGCAGTATTTT
-	TRBV20-1	TRBJ2-2	-	CSAPTVANTGELFF	TGCAGTGCTCCAACAGTAGCGAACACCGGGGAGCTGTTTTTT
many	TRBV20-1	TRBJ2-1	TRBD2	CSAGTSGSYNEQFF	TGCAGTGCTGGGACTAGCGGGAGTTACAATGAGCAGTTCTTC
-	TRBV12-3/TRBV12-4	TRBJ2-5	-	CASSRQARRETQYF	TGTGCCAGCAGTCGACAGGCCCGCAGAGAGACCCAGTACTTC
many	TRBV12-3/TRBV12-4	TRBJ2-3	TRBD2	CASSPLPGGGSTDTQYF	TGTGCCAGCAGTCCCCTCCCGGGCGGGGGGAGCACAGATACGCAGTATTTT
-	TRBV6-2/TRBV6-3	TRBJ2-7	TRBD2	CASRGAGSSYEQYF	TGTGCCAGCAGGGGAGCGGGATCCTCCTACGAGCAGTACTTC
few	TRBV15	TRBJ2-5	-	CATSRQQETQYF	TGTGCCACCAGCAGACAACAAGAGACCCAGTACTTC
many	TRBV5-5	TRBJ2-1	-	CASSLGPGRNYNEQFF	TGTGCCAGCAGCTTGGGGCCGGGACGCAACTACAATGAGCAGTTCTTC
-	TRBV21-1	TRBJ2-7	-	CASNRTALSYEQYF	TGTGCCAGCAACCGGACAGCCCTCTCCTACGAGCAGTACTTC
few	TRBV18	TRBJ1-1	-	CASSPVQGILTEAFF	TGTGCCAGCTCACCAGTTCAGGGGATTCTTACTGAAGCTTTCTTT
few	TRBV20-1	TRBJ2-5	TRBD2	CSASAGGQYQETQYF	TGCAGTGCCAGCGCGGGGGGCCAGTACCAAGAGACCCAGTACTTC
-	TRBV28	TRBJ1-2	-	CASTPRRGNYGYTF	TGTGCCAGCACCCCAAGGAGGGGAAACTATGGCTACACCTTC
-	TRBV20-1	TRBJ2-1	TRBD2	CSASPSGSHYNEQFF	TGCAGTGCTAGTCCCAGCGGGAGTCATTACAATGAGCAGTTCTTC
-	TRBV9	TRBJ2-3	-	CASSVGHSLENTDTQYF	TGTGCCAGCAGCGTAGGCCACTCCCTGGAAAATACAGATACGCAGTATTTT
-	TRBV10-3	TRBJ2-7	TRBD1	CATGQGNYEQYF	TGTGCCACCGGACAGGGGAACTACGAGCAGTACTTC
few	TRBV12-3/TRBV12-4	TRBJ2-4	-	CASLGEAKNIQYF	TGTGCCAGTTTAGGGGAGGCCAAAAACATTCAGTACTTC
many	TRBV20-1	TRBJ1-2	-	CSASEEGDHGYTF	TGCAGTGCTAGTGAGGAAGGGGATCATGGCTACACCTTC